The TCR beta chain under discussion was sequenced for a study of T cell responses to AZD1222 COVID-19 vaccine. Study information: Pooling covered second doses at about 4 or about 12 weeks.

Study-wide findings and caveats: Targeting of unmutated variant regions was reportedly seen in nearly half of spike-specific TCRs. Spike as a whole was targeted by vaccine-associated CD4 TCRs, dominant at 160-218 and 743-854. Donors skewed white British and female; clonal diversity was possibly underestimated.

Regarding this clone: Antigen unknown.

Assay: immunoSEQ multiplex PCR; the TCRdb copy retains only in-frame clones and omits some. The sample yields over 85,000 clones, around 87% seen once. V was clipped by 3 bases and J by 7 bases; unmatched bases: 6. Germline-derived CDR1 and CDR2 are SGDLS and YYNGEE. CDR3 size: 14 residues. This receptor was identified in an adult in good health. This sequence joins TRBV9 and TRBJ2-5, with 10 nucleotides matching TRBD1. The sample here was peripheral blood, taken on day 0 of AZD1222 vaccination. CDR3 coding DNA: TGTGCCAGCAGCGGACAGGGGGCGCGGGGGACCCAGTACTTC. Translation gives CASSGQGARGTQYF.